This T cell receptor (beta chain) came from a study of shared clonotypes between healthy human individuals. Study-wide results and limits: Naive subsets usually exceeded memory subsets in estimated richness.

The assay used deep level. The protocol was immunoSEQ multiplex PCR, while the TCRdb copy is restricted to in-frame clones and leaves out a portion. The data show 2 million to 3 million clones, more than 85% seen once. V dropped 0 bases and J dropped 0 bases, with 7 bases sitting between them. There are 14 residues in the CDR3. Germline lookup yields CDR1 SGHDT and CDR2 YYEEEE. This clone was observed a single time. Antigen unknown. The authors divided CD4+ cells into CD45RA+ naive and CD45RA-negative memory subsets. The chain couples TRBV5-6 to TRBJ2-7, with D hard to call. The sequence came from a young man in good health. Some clones in this sample may be carry-over from other donors' samples. Material for sequencing was naive CD4+ T cells from PBMCs. Subset given: CD45RA+ positively selected. The CDR3 DNA sequence: TGTGCCAGCAGCTTGGTAGGGTTCTCCTACGAGCAGTACTTC. Its translation: CASSLVGFSYEQYF.